Listed below are T cell receptor beta chains from one sample, sequenced in a study of Ad26.COV2.S vaccination and SARS-CoV-2 variants. The data were produced by immunoSEQ multiplex PCR, yet TCRdb's version contains in-frame clones alone and is incomplete. The data show 400,000 to 500,000 clones, over 75% seen once. The starting material was peripheral blood, obtained in a trial of Ad26.COV2.S vaccine versus placebo. The receptors originated from a person aged 18-65 years who received the Ad26.COV2.S COVID-19 vaccine or a placebo. CDR3s include the opening cysteine and the closing phenylalanine or tryptophan. The order of the fields is J gene, clone size, V gene, D gene, CDR3 DNA, CDR3 protein. The D gene is left open where the match is weak. Not every row has a clone size; where given, it reads once, few, many or a size class.

TRBJ2-7,NA,TRBV30,NA,TGTGCCTGGAGTGCAGGGACATCCTCCTACGAGCAGTACTTC,CAWSAGTSSYEQYF
TRBJ2-7,NA,TRBV23-1,TRBD1,TGCGCCAGCAGCCCTGGACAGGGTATCCCTTACGAGCAGTACTTC,CASSPGQGIPYEQYF
TRBJ2-2,NA,TRBV5-6,NA,TGTGCCAGCAACCAGGGACTGCACACCGGGGAGCTGTTTTTT,CASNQGLHTGELFF
TRBJ1-2,NA,TRBV5-1,NA,TGCGCCAGCAGAGACCCTTTGGGGACGATTAACTATGGCTACACCTTC,CASRDPLGTINYGYTF
TRBJ1-5,NA,TRBV6-2/TRBV6-3,NA,TGTGCCAGCAGTTACTCTCCGGACAGCCATCAGCCCCAGCATTTT,CASSYSPDSHQPQHF
TRBJ2-1,NA,TRBV5-1,NA,TGCGCCAGCAGCTTGGAAGGGACCTCTCGGAAGAGGTTCTTC,CASSLEGTSRKRFF
TRBJ2-1,NA,TRBV7-2,NA,TGTGCCAGCAGCTTAGTGTCTGCCCCGGGGTATGAGCAGTTCTTC,CASSLVSAPGYEQFF
TRBJ2-3,NA,TRBV5-1,TRBD2,TGCGCCAGCAGCCTAGGGCCAGGGAGGGCAGATACGCAGTATTTT,CASSLGPGRADTQYF
TRBJ1-6,NA,TRBV2,TRBD1,TGTGCCAGCAGTGTGAGGACAGGGGATAATTCACCCCTCCACTTT,CASSVRTGDNSPLHF
TRBJ2-2,NA,TRBV18,TRBD1,TGTGCCGTCCAGAGGACAGGGGGCATCACCGGGGAGCTGTTTTTT,CAVQRTGGITGELFF
TRBJ2-1,NA,TRBV6-2/TRBV6-3,TRBD2,TGTGCCAGCAGTCCCAGGCGGGGGGTCTACAATGAGCAGTTCTTC,CASSPRRGVYNEQFF
TRBJ2-1,NA,TRBV21-1,NA,TGTGCCAGCAGCAAAGCCCTGGACAGGTTTGACTACAATGAGCAGTTCTTC,CASSKALDRFDYNEQFF
TRBJ1-6,NA,TRBV7-8,NA,TGTGCCAGCAGCTTCCAGGACGGCTATAATTCACCCCTCCACTTT,CASSFQDGYNSPLHF
TRBJ1-2,NA,TRBV3-1/TRBV3-2,NA,TGTGCCAGCAGCACCCTAAACAGGGTTGGCTATGGCTACACCTTC,CASSTLNRVGYGYTF
TRBJ1-3,NA,TRBV11-2,TRBD1,TGTGCCAGCAGCTTCACAGGGGAGGTCGGAGCAGGAAACACCATATATTTT,CASSFTGEVGAGNTIYF
TRBJ2-3,NA,TRBV6-1,NA,TGTGCCAGCAGTGAAGACTCGGGACTTCCCACAGATACGCAGTATTTT,CASSEDSGLPTDTQYF
TRBJ1-6,NA,TRBV4-3,NA,TGCGCCAGCAGCCAAGATGCCCCGCGGGGATCACCCCTCCACTTT,CASSQDAPRGSPLHF
TRBJ2-5,NA,TRBV5-5,TRBD1,TGTGCCAGCAGCCAGGACAGGGGTGGTACAACCATCCAAGAGACCCAGTACTTC,CASSQDRGGTTIQETQYF
TRBJ2-5,NA,TRBV28,NA,TGTGCCAGCGGACGTGCTCGTAAGACCCAGTACTTC,CASGRARKTQYF
TRBJ2-1,once,TRBV24-1,TRBD2,TGTGCCACCAGAACTAGCGGGGGGGCAAATGAGCAGTTCTTC,CATRTSGGANEQFF
TRBJ2-7,NA,TRBV2,NA,TGTGCCAGCAGTGTGGACAGCCATTCCCAGGGGTCCGAGCAGTACTTC,CASSVDSHSQGSEQYF
TRBJ2-3,NA,TRBV10-2,NA,TGCGCCAGCAGTTCACTCACGGATACGCAGTATTTT,CASSSLTDTQYF
TRBJ1-1,NA,TRBV9,NA,TGTGCCAGCAGCGACAAATCCGACCGACAGGATGAAGCTTTCTTT,CASSDKSDRQDEAFF
TRBJ2-2,NA,TRBV2,TRBD2,TGTGCCAGCACGCGGGGGGCTCCCGGAACCGGGGAGCTGTTTTTT,CASTRGAPGTGELFF
TRBJ1-5,NA,TRBV30,NA,TGTGCCTGGAACACAGGGTTTGAGCAGCCCCAGCATTTT,CAWNTGFEQPQHF
TRBJ2-7,NA,TRBV19,NA,TGTGCCAGTAGTATAGGGTTAGGGGACGGGCCCTCCTACGAGCAGTACTTC,CASSIGLGDGPSYEQYF
TRBJ1-5,NA,TRBV7-9,NA,TGTGCCAGCAGCTTAGGAGCGGCAGGGGAATTTCCCCAGCATTTT,CASSLGAAGEFPQHF
TRBJ1-5,NA,TRBV7-8,NA,TGTGCCAGCAGCGTTGAGGGGAGAAGGAATCAGCCCCAGCATTTT,CASSVEGRRNQPQHF
TRBJ2-7,NA,TRBV4-1,NA,TGCGCCAGCAGCCAAGCAGGTCGCTACGAGCAGTACTTC,CASSQAGRYEQYF
TRBJ2-7,once,TRBV4-3,TRBD1,TGCGCCAGCAGCCAAGATACCACAGGGGGTCGCGAGCAGTACTTC,CASSQDTTGGREQYF
TRBJ1-6,NA,TRBV27,NA,TGTGCCAGCAGTTGGGGAGGGCAATCACCCCTCCACTTT,CASSWGGQSPLHF
TRBJ2-1,NA,TRBV19,TRBD2,TGTGCCAGTAGTATCCGGGAGGAAAATGAGCAGTTCTTC,CASSIREENEQFF
TRBJ1-6,NA,TRBV18,TRBD1,TGTGCCAGCTCACCCCGGACAGGGGCGGAAAATTCACCCCTCCACTTT,CASSPRTGAENSPLHF
TRBJ1-2,NA,TRBV7-2,NA,TGTGCCAGCAGCTTAGCCGTGGACTATGGCTACACCTTC,CASSLAVDYGYTF
TRBJ1-4,NA,TRBV3-1/TRBV3-2,TRBD1,TGTGCCAGCAGCCAGACAGGGTTGACTAATGAAAAACTGTTTTTT,CASSQTGLTNEKLFF
TRBJ1-5,NA,TRBV19,NA,TGTGCCAGTAGTATACTAGGGTCTAATCAGCCCCAGCATTTT,CASSILGSNQPQHF
TRBJ2-7,NA,TRBV27,TRBD2,TGTGCCAGCAGTTTATCGGGGGGACTATTCTACGAGCAGTACTTC,CASSLSGGLFYEQYF
TRBJ2-2,once,TRBV11-2,TRBD1,TGTGCCAGCAGCTTAGTTCCCCTGGACAGGGGGCTTACCGGGGAGCTGTTTTTT,CASSLVPLDRGLTGELFF
TRBJ2-5,NA,TRBV9,TRBD2,TGTGCCAGCAGCCCCGGTGTAAAACTAGCGGAACAAGAGACCCAGTACTTC,CASSPGVKLAEQETQYF
TRBJ2-7,NA,TRBV7-9,NA,TGTGCCAGCAGCTCTAGGATATACGAGCAGTACTTC,CASSSRIYEQYF
TRBJ2-1,NA,TRBV6-5,NA,TGTGCCAGCATTAGGACCGTAGGTATTAACAATGAGCAGTTCTTC,CASIRTVGINNEQFF
TRBJ1-2,NA,TRBV2,NA,TGTGCCAGCAGTGAAAACGCCGCTAACTATGGCTACACCTTC,CASSENAANYGYTF
TRBJ2-5,NA,TRBV9,NA,TGTGCCAGCAGCGTAACTTGGGGATCCCAAGAGACCCAGTACTTC,CASSVTWGSQETQYF
TRBJ1-2,NA,TRBV7-9,NA,TGTGCCAGCAGCGCACAAACTACTAACTATGGCTACACCTTC,CASSAQTTNYGYTF
TRBJ2-7,NA,TRBV11-2,TRBD1,TGTGCCAGCAGACTTACAGGGGCCCACGAGCAGTACTTC,CASRLTGAHEQYF
TRBJ2-7,NA,TRBV5-1,TRBD1,TGCGCCAGCAGCTTGGGGGACAGTTCCTTCTCCTACGAGCAGTACTTC,CASSLGDSSFSYEQYF
TRBJ1-2,NA,TRBV2,NA,TGTGCCAGCAGTGAAGCGTGGAGCGGTGGCTACACCTTC,CASSEAWSGGYTF
TRBJ2-4,NA,TRBV9,NA,TGTGCCAGCAGCCCGCAGGGCGGGGTTGCCAAAAACATTCAGTACTTC,CASSPQGGVAKNIQYF
TRBJ1-2,NA,TRBV21-1,NA,TGTGCCAGCAACCCAGGGTTTCGGGTTTGTGGCTACACCTTC,CASNPGFRVCGYTF
TRBJ2-4,NA,TRBV29-1,TRBD2,TGCAGCGCAAGGGAGGTTAGCGGGGAGCCACTTAACATTCAGTACTTC,CSAREVSGEPLNIQYF
TRBJ2-7,NA,TRBV28,NA,TGTGCCAGCAGTTTTAGAATCCCTGAAAGCTCCTACGAGCAGTACTTC,CASSFRIPESSYEQYF
TRBJ2-7,NA,TRBV15,NA,TGTGCCACCAGCAGAGATCAGGGACATATTACCCACGAGCAGTACTTC,CATSRDQGHITHEQYF
TRBJ1-5,medium-sized,TRBV6-2/TRBV6-3,NA,TGTGCCAGCAGTTATTCAGGGGAGGGCAATCAGCCCCAGCATTTT,CASSYSGEGNQPQHF
TRBJ1-3,NA,TRBV6-6,NA,TGTGCCAGCAGCGCAGGGTTCTCTGGAAACACCATATATTTT,CASSAGFSGNTIYF
TRBJ2-1,NA,TRBV30,NA,TGTGCCTGGAGTTTCCGACGGGGGAACAATGAGCAGTTCTTC,CAWSFRRGNNEQFF
TRBJ1-1,NA,TRBV7-9,TRBD1,TGTGCCAGCATCGACGACAGGGTGAACACTGAAGCTTTCTTT,CASIDDRVNTEAFF